This T cell receptor (beta chain) was retrieved from a study of patients and donors after allogeneic stem cell transplantation. As to this clonotype: A much larger clone sits a single nucleotide away, making a read error possible.

The length of the CDR3 is 15 residues. V lost 5 bases and J 5 bases, leaving 16 bases between the germline ends. TCRdb re-called the RT-PCR reads through MiXCR, storing one row per CDR3 protein. The sample includes about a million distinct CDR3 sequences, about a sixth of them seen just once. Sequencing input: blood, either unsorted or a sorted T cell fraction (not recorded which). The gene calls are TRBV12-3 or TRBV12-4 and TRBJ1-5; TRBD1 might be the D (5 bases). This TCR came from a human donor who was either an allogeneic HSCT recipient or a stem cell or donor lymphocyte infusion donor (not recorded which). It is not recorded whose cells these are; they may come from a transplant donor. CDR3 nucleotide sequence: TGTGCCAGCAGTGTAGGCCAGGGAGGGGATCAGCCCCAGCATTTT. Translated: CASSVGQGGDQPQHF.